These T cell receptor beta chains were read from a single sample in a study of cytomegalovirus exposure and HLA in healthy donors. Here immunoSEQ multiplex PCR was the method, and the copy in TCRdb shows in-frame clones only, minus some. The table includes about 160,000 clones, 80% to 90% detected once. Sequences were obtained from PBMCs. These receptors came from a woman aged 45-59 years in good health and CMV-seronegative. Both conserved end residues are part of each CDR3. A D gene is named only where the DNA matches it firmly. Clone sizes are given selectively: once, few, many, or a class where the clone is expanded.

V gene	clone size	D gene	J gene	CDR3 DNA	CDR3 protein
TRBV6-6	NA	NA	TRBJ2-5	TGTGCCAGCAGCGCGGGGCAGGGGGTGGGAGAGACCCAGTACTTC	CASSAGQGVGETQYF
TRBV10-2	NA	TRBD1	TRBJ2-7	TGCGCCAGCAGGGACAGGGCTTCCTACGAGCAGTACTTC	CASRDRASYEQYF
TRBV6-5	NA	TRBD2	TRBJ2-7	TGTGCCAGCAGTCCACGGACTAGCGGGACCTACGAGCAGTACTTC	CASSPRTSGTYEQYF
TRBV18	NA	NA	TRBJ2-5	TGTGCCAGCTCACCAGAGGCCGAGACCCAGTACTTC	CASSPEAETQYF
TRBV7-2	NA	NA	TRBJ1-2	TGTGCCACGTCAAGTCCGGGACAAATATCGAACTATGGCTACACCTTC	CATSSPGQISNYGYTF
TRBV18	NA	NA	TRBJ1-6	TGTGCCAGCTCACCACCGCCGAGCTCCTATAATTCACCCCTCCACTTT	CASSPPPSSYNSPLHF
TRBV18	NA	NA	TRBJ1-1	TGTGCCAGCTCACACGGGACACCCGATAACACTGAAGCTTTCTTT	CASSHGTPDNTEAFF
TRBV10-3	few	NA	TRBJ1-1	TGTGCCATCAGTGCAGGGATGAACACTGAAGCTTTCTTT	CAISAGMNTEAFF
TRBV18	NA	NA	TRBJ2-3	TGTGCCAGCTCATCCGCAGATACGCAGTATTTT	CASSSADTQYF
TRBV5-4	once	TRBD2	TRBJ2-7	TGTGCCAGCAGCCGAGGGGACTACGAATACGGACAGTACTTC	CASSRGDYEYGQYF
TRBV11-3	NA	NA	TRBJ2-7	TGTGCCAGCAGCTCGGGGGGCGCAGGGGGCACCCACGAGCAGTACTTC	CASSSGGAGGTHEQYF
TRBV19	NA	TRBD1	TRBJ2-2	TGTGCCAGTACCGTGACAGGGTCCGGGGAGCTGTTTTTT	CASTVTGSGELFF
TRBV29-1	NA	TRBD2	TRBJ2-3	TGCAGCGTTGAGGGACTAGCCACTAGCACAGATACGCAGTATTTT	CSVEGLATSTDTQYF
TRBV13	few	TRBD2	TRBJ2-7	TGTGCCAGCAGCCGCGGGAGGGGGTCCTACGAGCAGTACTTC	CASSRGRGSYEQYF
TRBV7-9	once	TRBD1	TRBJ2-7	TGTGCCAGCAGCACGAAGCCGGGACAGGGGGACTACGAGCAGTACTTC	CASSTKPGQGDYEQYF
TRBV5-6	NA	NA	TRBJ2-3	TGTGCCAGCAGCTACGCAGGGTCTCGAGGAGATACGCAGTATTTT	CASSYAGSRGDTQYF
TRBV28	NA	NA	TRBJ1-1	TGTGCCAGCTCCTGGGGGGATGAAGCTTTCTTT	CASSWGDEAFF
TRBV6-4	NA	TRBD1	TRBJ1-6	TGTGCCAGCAGTCAGACAGGGGTGAATTCACCCCTCCACTTT	CASSQTGVNSPLHF
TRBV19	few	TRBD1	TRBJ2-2	TGTGCCAGTAGAAGGGGGGGACAGGGGGCGACCGGGGAGCTGTTTTTT	CASRRGGQGATGELFF
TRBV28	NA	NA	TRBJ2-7	TGTGCCAGCAGTTCGCCGGACGGACTTACCAACGAGCAGTACTTC	CASSSPDGLTNEQYF
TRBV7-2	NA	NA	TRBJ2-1	TGTGCCAGCAGCTTAGTCAACAATGAGCAGTTCTTC	CASSLVNNEQFF
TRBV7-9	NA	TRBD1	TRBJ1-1	TGTTCCAGCAGCTCCCCGGACAGGCGCACTGAAGCTTTCTTT	CSSSSPDRRTEAFF
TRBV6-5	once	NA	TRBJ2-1	TGTGCCAGCAGTTACTCGGGCGTTGAGGGCGAGCAGTTCTTC	CASSYSGVEGEQFF
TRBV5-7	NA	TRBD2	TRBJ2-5	TGTGCCAGCAGCTCCTTAGAGCGGGAGGGCCTGGAGACCCAGTACTTC	CASSSLEREGLETQYF
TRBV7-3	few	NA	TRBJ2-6	TGTGCCAGCAGCTTAGAGTCGGCGGGAAAATCTGGGGCCAACGTCCTGACTTTC	CASSLESAGKSGANVLTF
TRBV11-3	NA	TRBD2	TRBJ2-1	TGTGCCAGCAGCCCTCCCAGGTCGGGAGGTACAAATGAGCAGTTCTTC	CASSPPRSGGTNEQFF
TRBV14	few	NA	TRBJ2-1	TGTGCCAGCAGCCAAGATCTAGGGGACAATGAGCAGTTCTTC	CASSQDLGDNEQFF
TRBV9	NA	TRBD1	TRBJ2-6	TGTGCCAGCAGCACCCGACAGGGTCACCAGTCTGGGGCCAACGTCCTGACTTTC	CASSTRQGHQSGANVLTF
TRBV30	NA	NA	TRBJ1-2	TGTGCCTGGAGTCCCAGGGTGGAGGGATATGGCTACACCTTC	CAWSPRVEGYGYTF
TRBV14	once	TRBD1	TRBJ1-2	TGTGCCAGCAGCCAACATACGGGACAGGCTCCCTACACCTTC	CASSQHTGQAPYTF
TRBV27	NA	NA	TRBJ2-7	TGTGCCAGCACCTCCCGCTCCTACGAGCAGTACTTC	CASTSRSYEQYF
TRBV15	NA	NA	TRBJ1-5	TGTGTCACCAGCAGAGATCCGGGGGTGGGTCAGCCCCAGCATTTT	CVTSRDPGVGQPQHF
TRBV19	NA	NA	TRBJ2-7	TGTGCCAGTAGTATCGGGGCAGGGGCTAACGAGCAGTACTTC	CASSIGAGANEQYF
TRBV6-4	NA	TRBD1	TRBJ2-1	TGTGCCAGCAGCCGGCACAGGGGGCGAGGGTACAATGAGCAGTTCTTC	CASSRHRGRGYNEQFF
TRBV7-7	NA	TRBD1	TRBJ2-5	TGTGCCAGCAGCCCGACAGGGGAAGGAGAGACCCAGTACTTC	CASSPTGEGETQYF
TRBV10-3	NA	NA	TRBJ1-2	TGTGCCATCACGCCGGGGGTGAGCTATGGCTACACCTTC	CAITPGVSYGYTF
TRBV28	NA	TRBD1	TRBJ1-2	TGTGCCAGCAGCGACTTAGGAGGGGGACAGGGGCCTGATTTAAACTATGGCTACACCTTC	CASSDLGGGQGPDLNYGYTF
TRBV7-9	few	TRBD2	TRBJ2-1	TGTGCCAGCAGCTTTTTGAGGACTAGCGGCGACAATGAGCAGTTCTTC	CASSFLRTSGDNEQFF
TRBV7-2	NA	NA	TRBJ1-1	TGTGCCAGCAGCCCTGTCTTGAACACTGAAGCTTTCTTT	CASSPVLNTEAFF
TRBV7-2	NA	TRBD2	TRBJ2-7	TGTGCCAGCAGCTTAGGGACTAGCGGGTTCTCCTACGAGCAGTACTTC	CASSLGTSGFSYEQYF
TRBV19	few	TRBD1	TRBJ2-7	TGTGCCAGTAGTCTGAAAGGAGGACAGGGGTACGAGGGAGGCCTCTACGAGCAGTACTTC	CASSLKGGQGYEGGLYEQYF
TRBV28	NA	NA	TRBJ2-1	TGTGCCAGCACTCGCGAGGATGAGCAGTTCTTC	CASTREDEQFF
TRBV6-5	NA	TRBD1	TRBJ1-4	TGTGCCAGCAGAGCCAAAGGGGGCAGGAGTGAAAAACTGTTTTTT	CASRAKGGRSEKLFF
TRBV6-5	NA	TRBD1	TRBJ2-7	TGTGCCAGCAGTTACCTAGGACAGGATATCTCCTACGAGCAGTACTTC	CASSYLGQDISYEQYF
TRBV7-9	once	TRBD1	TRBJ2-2	TGTGCCAGCAGCCTTGGGACAGGGAACACCGGGGAGCTGTTTTTT	CASSLGTGNTGELFF
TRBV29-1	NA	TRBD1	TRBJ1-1	TGCCTCGGACTACCGGGACAGGGGACTGAAGCTTTCTTT	CLGLPGQGTEAFF
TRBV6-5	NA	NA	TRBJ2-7	TGTGCCAGCAGTTACAAAACAGGGTCCCCCTACGAGCAGTACTTC	CASSYKTGSPYEQYF
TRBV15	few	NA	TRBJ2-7	TGTGCCACCAGCAGTGACAGAAGCTCCTACGAGCAGTACTTC	CATSSDRSSYEQYF
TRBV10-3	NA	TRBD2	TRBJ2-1	TGTGCCATCAGTGAGTCAACTAGCGGGGGCAATGAGCAGTTCTTC	CAISESTSGGNEQFF
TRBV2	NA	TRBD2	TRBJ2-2	TGTGCCAGCAGGCGGACTAGCGGGGTAGGGGAGCTGTTTTTT	CASRRTSGVGELFF
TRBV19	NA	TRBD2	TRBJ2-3	TGTGCTGCGGGAGCGGGGGGCCGAGATACGCAGTATTTT	CAAGAGGRDTQYF
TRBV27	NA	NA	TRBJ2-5	TGTGCCAGCAGTTTATCACAGAGCCCGGGGGAGACCCAGTACTTC	CASSLSQSPGETQYF
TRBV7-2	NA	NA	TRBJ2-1	TGTGCCAGCAGCCCTGCCCTAGCGAATGAGCAGTTCTTC	CASSPALANEQFF
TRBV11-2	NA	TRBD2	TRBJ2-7	TGTGCCAGCAGGATTGGAGTAGCGGGAGCCTACGAGCAGTACTTC	CASRIGVAGAYEQYF
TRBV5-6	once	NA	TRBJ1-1	TGTGCCAGCAGCTTCTGGGGGGTTGGAACTGAAGCTTTCTTT	CASSFWGVGTEAFF
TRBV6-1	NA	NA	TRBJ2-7	TGTGCCAGCAGACCCGCAGGGGATTATCCCGAGCAGTACTTC	CASRPAGDYPEQYF
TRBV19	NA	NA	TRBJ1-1	TGTGCCAGTAGTAGTGAGGGAGGCTTCGGGAACACTGAAGCTTTCTTT	CASSSEGGFGNTEAFF
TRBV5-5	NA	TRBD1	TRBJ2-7	TGTGCCAGCAGCTTGCTGGACAGGAGCTACGAGCAGTACTTC	CASSLLDRSYEQYF
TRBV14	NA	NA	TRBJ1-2	TGTGCCAGCAGCCAGGACCGGCAGGGGTTCTATGGCTACACCTTC	CASSQDRQGFYGYTF